The rows below give T cell receptor beta chains drawn from one sample of a study of T cell responses to AZD1222 COVID-19 vaccine. Sequenced by immunoSEQ multiplex PCR; TCRdb stores in-frame clones only, minus some. The sample contains 95,000 to 150,000 clones, roughly 90% of which appear only once. The sequenced sample was peripheral blood, obtained on day 0 of AZD1222 vaccination. The receptors derive from an adult in good health. The CDR3 runs from the conserved cysteine through the conserved F or W. The D gene is left open where the match is weak. The size of a clone is reported for some rows only, either as once, few or many, or as a class for expanded clones.

J: TRBJ2-1; V: TRBV2; D: .; size: once; DNA: TGTGCCAGCAGCACGCGTCGACCTAACGGGTTCTACAATGAGCAGTTCTTC; CDR3: CASSTRRPNGFYNEQFF
J: TRBJ2-3; V: TRBV10-2; D: .; size: .; DNA: TGCGCCACCTTAATCGACAGATCCGGCACAGATACGCAGTATTTT; CDR3: CATLIDRSGTDTQYF
J: TRBJ2-5; V: TRBV6-1; D: .; size: .; DNA: TGTGCCAGCAGTGACAGTCAAGAGACCCAGTACTTC; CDR3: CASSDSQETQYF
J: TRBJ2-4; V: TRBV5-4; D: TRBD2; size: .; DNA: TGTGCCAGCAGCTCCGGGGGGGCCGTGTCACCTCGGGGCAAAAACATTCAGTACTTC; CDR3: CASSSGGAVSPRGKNIQYF
J: TRBJ1-1; V: TRBV11-2; D: .; size: .; DNA: TGTGCCAGCAGCTTAAATTTGGGGGGAGCCACTGAAGCTTTCTTT; CDR3: CASSLNLGGATEAFF
J: TRBJ1-5; V: TRBV2; D: .; size: .; DNA: TGTGCCAGCAGCGCGACAGGATTTAGCAATCAGCCCCAGCATTTT; CDR3: CASSATGFSNQPQHF
J: TRBJ1-2; V: TRBV2; D: .; size: few; DNA: TGTGCCAGCAGTGTTGGGGACTATGGCTACACCTTC; CDR3: CASSVGDYGYTF
J: TRBJ2-7; V: TRBV25-1; D: TRBD1; size: .; DNA: TGTGCCAGCAGTGAATATTTTAGAGGGGACAGTTCCTACGAGCAGTACTTC; CDR3: CASSEYFRGDSSYEQYF
J: TRBJ2-1; V: TRBV27; D: TRBD2; size: .; DNA: TGTGCCAGCAGTTTAGAGGCTAGCGGGGTAGGCAACGAGCAGTTCTTC; CDR3: CASSLEASGVGNEQFF
J: TRBJ1-2; V: TRBV28; D: .; size: .; DNA: TGTGCCAGCAGTTTAGCGGCTAACTATGGCTACACCTTC; CDR3: CASSLAANYGYTF
J: TRBJ2-4; V: TRBV15; D: .; size: once; DNA: TGTGCCACCAGCACCGGGAATAAAGGGAAAAACATTCAGTACTTC; CDR3: CATSTGNKGKNIQYF
J: TRBJ2-3; V: TRBV25-1; D: TRBD2; size: .; DNA: TGTGCCAGCAGTCTCAGTGGGGGGGGCACAGATACGCAGTATTTT; CDR3: CASSLSGGGTDTQYF
J: TRBJ1-5; V: TRBV9; D: TRBD1; size: .; DNA: TGTGCCAGCAGCGCGGGACAGGGTGATCAGCCCCAGCATTTT; CDR3: CASSAGQGDQPQHF
J: TRBJ1-3; V: TRBV30; D: .; size: .; DNA: TGTGCCTGGTCTAATGACGTTTACTCTGGAAACACCATATATTTT; CDR3: CAWSNDVYSGNTIYF
J: TRBJ2-3; V: TRBV3-1/TRBV3-2; D: .; size: .; DNA: TGTGCCAGCAGCCAGAGGGCGGGATCTACAGATACGCAGTATTTT; CDR3: CASSQRAGSTDTQYF
J: TRBJ2-3; V: TRBV10-3; D: TRBD2; size: .; DNA: TGTGCCATCAAGATTTTAGCGGGAGGATTCGCAGATACGCAGTATTTT; CDR3: CAIKILAGGFADTQYF